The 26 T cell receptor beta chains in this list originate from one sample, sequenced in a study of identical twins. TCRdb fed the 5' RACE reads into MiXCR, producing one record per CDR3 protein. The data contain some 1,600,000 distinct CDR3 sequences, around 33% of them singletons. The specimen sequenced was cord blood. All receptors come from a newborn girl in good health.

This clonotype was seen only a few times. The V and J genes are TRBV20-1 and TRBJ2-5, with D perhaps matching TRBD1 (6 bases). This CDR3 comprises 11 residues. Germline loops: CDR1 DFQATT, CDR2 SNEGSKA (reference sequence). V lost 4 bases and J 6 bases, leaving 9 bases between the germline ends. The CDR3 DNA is TGCAGTGCTAATCAGGGGCAGACCCAGTACTTC. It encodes CSANQGQTQYF.

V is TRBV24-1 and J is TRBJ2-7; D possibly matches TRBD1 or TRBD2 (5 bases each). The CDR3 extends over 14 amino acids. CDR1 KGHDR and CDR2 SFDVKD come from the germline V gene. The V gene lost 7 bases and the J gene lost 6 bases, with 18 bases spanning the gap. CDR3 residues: CATSRDPPLSEQYF. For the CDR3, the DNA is TGTGCCACCAGCCGGGACCCGCCTTTGAGCGAGCAGTACTTC.

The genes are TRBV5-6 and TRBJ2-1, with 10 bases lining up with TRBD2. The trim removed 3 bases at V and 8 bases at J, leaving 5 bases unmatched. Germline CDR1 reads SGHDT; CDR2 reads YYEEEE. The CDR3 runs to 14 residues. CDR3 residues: CASSYSGRRDEQFF. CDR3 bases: TGTGCCAGCAGCTATAGCGGGAGGAGGGATGAGCAGTTCTTC. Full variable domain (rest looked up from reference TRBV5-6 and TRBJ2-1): DAGVTQSPTHLIKTRGQQVTLRCSPKSGHDTVSWYQQALGQGPQFIFQYYEEEERQRGNFPDRFSGHQFPNYSSELNVNALLLGDSALYLCASSYSGRRDEQFFGPGTRLTVL.

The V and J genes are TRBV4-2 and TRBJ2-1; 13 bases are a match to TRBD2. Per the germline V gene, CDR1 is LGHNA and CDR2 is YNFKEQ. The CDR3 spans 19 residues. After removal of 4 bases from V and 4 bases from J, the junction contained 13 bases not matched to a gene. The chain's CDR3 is CASSPKVLLAGGLYNEQFF. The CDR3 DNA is TGTGCCAGCAGCCCAAAAGTTCTACTAGCGGGAGGGTTGTACAATGAGCAGTTCTTC.

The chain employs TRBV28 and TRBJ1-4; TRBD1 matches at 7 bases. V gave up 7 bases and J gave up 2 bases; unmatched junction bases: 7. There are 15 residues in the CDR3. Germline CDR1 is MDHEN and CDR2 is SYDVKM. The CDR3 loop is CASTTPTGTNEKLFF. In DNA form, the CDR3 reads TGTGCCAGCACCACGCCGACAGGGACTAATGAAAAACTGTTTTTT. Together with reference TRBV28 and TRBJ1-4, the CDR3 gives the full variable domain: DVKVTQSSRYLVKRTGEKVFLECVQDMDHENMFWYRQDPGLGLRLIYFSYDVKMKEKGDIPEGYSVSREKKERFSLILESASTNQTSMYLCASTTPTGTNEKLFFGSGTQLSVL.

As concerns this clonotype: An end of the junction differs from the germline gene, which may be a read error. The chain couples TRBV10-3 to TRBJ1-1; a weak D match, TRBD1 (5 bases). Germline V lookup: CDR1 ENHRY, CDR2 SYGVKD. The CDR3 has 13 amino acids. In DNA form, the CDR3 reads TGTGCCACCAGTGGGACCGGGAGTACTGAAGCTTTCTTT. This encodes CATSGTGSTEAFF.

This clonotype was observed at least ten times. The CDR3 is CAARQWENQPQHF. The CDR3 bases are TGTGCCGCCCGCCAATGGGAGAATCAGCCCCAGCATTTT. The chain combines TRBV6-5 with TRBJ1-5; no reliable D call. CDR3 length: 13 amino acids. Germline CDR1 and CDR2: MNHEY and SVGAGI. Trimming took off 11 bases at V and 4 bases at J, with 15 bases between the two ends.

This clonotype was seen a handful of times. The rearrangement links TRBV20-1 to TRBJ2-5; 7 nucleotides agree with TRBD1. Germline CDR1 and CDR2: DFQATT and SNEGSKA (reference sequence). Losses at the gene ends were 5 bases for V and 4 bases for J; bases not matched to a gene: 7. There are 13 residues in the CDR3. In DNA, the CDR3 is TGCAGTGCTCTGACAGGGCCCCCAGAGACCCAGTACTTC. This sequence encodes CSALTGPPETQYF.

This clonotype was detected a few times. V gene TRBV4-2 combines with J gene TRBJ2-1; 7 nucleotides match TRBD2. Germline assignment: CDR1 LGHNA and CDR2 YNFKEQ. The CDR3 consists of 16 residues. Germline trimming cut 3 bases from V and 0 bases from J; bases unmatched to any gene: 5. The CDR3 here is CASSHLAEFSYNEQFF. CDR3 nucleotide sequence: TGTGCCAGCAGCCACCTAGCGGAGTTCTCCTACAATGAGCAGTTCTTC.

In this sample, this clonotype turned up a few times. Written as DNA, the CDR3 is TGCGCCAGCAGCCAACAACCGCTTGGCGCAGATACGCAGTATTTT. Amino acid sequence: CASSQQPLGADTQYF. The chain combines TRBV4-1 with TRBJ2-3; D is undetermined. Trimming removed 2 bases from V and 4 bases from J, with 13 bases in between. The CDR3 is 15 residues long. CDR1 is MGHRA, CDR2 YSYEKL, per germline.

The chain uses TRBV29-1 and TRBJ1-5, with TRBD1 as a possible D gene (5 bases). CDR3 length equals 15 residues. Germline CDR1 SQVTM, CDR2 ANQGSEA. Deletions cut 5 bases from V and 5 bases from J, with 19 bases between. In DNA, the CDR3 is TGCAGCGTTAATGAGGGCAGGGAGAGGGATCAGCCCCAGCATTTT. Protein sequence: CSVNEGRERDQPQHF.

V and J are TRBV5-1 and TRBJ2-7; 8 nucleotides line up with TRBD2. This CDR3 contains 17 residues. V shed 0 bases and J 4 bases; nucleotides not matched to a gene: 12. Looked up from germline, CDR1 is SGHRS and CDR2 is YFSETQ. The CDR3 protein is CASSLADSGTRIYEQYF. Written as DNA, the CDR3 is TGCGCCAGCAGCTTGGCGGATAGCGGGACACGAATTTACGAGCAGTACTTC. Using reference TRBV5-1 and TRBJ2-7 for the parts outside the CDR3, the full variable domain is KAGVTQTPRYLIKTRGQQVTLSCSPISGHRSVSWYQQTPGQGLQFLFEYFSETQRNKGNFPGRFSGRQFSNSRSEMNVSTLELGDSALYLCASSLADSGTRIYEQYFGPGTRLTVT.

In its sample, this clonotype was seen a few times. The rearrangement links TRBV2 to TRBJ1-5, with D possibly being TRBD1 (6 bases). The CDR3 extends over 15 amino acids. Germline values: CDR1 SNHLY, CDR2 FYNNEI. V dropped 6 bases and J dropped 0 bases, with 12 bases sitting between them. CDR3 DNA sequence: TGTGCCAGCAGGGTACAGGGAACTAGCAATCAGCCCCAGCATTTT. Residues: CASRVQGTSNQPQHF.

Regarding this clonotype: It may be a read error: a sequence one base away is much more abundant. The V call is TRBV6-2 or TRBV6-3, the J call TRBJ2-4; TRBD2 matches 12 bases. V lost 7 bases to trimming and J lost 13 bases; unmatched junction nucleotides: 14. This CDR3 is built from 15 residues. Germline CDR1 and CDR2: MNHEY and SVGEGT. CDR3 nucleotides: TGTGCCAGCACTCGGACTAGCGGGACTTACAATGAGCAGTACTTC. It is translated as CASTRTSGTYNEQYF.

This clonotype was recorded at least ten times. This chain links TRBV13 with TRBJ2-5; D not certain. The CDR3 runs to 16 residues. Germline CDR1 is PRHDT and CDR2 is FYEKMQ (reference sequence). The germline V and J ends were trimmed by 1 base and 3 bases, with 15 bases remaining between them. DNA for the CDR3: TGTGCCAGCAGCTTAGTTGGATCAGAACACAAAGAGACCCAGTACTTC. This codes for CASSLVGSEHKETQYF. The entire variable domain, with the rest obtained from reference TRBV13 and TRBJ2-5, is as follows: AAGVIQSPRHLIKEKRETATLKCYPIPRHDTVYWYQQGPGQDPQFLISFYEKMQSDKGSIPDRFSAQQFSDYHSELNMSSLELGDSALYFCASSLVGSEHKETQYFGPGTRLLVL.

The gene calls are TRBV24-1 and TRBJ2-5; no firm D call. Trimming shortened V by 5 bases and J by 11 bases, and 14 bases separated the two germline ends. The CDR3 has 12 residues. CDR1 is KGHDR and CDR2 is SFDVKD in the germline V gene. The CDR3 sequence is CATSGRNNEQYF. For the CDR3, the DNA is TGTGCCACCAGTGGACGCAACAATGAGCAGTACTTC.

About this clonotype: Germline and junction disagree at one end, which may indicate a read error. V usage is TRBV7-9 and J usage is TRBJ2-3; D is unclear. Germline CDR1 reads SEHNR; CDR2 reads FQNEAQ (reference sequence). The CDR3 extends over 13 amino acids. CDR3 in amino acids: CVGLRALTDTQYF. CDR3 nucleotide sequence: TGCGTAGGGCTAAGGGCCCTCACAGATACGCAGTATTTT.

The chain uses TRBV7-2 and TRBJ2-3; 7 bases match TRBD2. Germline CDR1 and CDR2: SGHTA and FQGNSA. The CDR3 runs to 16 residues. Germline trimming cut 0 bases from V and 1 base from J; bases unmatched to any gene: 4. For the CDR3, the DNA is TGTGCCAGCAGCTTAGCCCTCCTAGCGGGCACAGATACGCAGTATTTT. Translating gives CASSLALLAGTDTQYF.

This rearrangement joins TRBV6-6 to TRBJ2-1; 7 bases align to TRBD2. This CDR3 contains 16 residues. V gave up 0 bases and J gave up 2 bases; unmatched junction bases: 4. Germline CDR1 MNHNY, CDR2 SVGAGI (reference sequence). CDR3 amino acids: CASSYSLAVAYNEQFF. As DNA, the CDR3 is TGTGCCAGCAGTTACTCCCTAGCGGTCGCCTACAATGAGCAGTTCTTC.

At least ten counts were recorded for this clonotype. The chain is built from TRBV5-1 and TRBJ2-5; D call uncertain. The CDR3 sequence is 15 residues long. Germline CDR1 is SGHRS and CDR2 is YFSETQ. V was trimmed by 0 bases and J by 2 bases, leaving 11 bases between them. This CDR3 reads CASSLARDQQETQYF. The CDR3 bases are TGCGCCAGCAGCTTGGCCAGAGACCAACAAGAGACCCAGTACTTC.

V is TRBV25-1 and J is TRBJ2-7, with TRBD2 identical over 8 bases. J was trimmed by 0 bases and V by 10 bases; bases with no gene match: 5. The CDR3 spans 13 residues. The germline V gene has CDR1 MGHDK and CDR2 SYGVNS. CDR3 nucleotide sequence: TGTGCCACCCATAGCGGGACCTCCTACGAGCAGTACTTC. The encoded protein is CATHSGTSYEQYF.

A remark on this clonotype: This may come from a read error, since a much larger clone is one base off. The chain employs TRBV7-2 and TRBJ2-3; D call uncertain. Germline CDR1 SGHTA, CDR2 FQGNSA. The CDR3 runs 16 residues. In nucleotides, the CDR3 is TGTGCCAGCGGCTTAGAGCCCCTTGGCTTTTCAGATACGCAGTATTTT. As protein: CASGLEPLGFSDTQYF.

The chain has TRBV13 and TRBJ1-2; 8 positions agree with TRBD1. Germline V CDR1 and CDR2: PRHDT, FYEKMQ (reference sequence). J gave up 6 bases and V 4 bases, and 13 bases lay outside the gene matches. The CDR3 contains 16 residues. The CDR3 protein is CASSSNPLGQGDGYTF. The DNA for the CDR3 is TGTGCCAGCAGCTCCAACCCCCTTGGACAGGGAGATGGCTACACCTTC. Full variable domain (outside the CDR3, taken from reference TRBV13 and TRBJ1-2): AAGVIQSPRHLIKEKRETATLKCYPIPRHDTVYWYQQGPGQDPQFLISFYEKMQSDKGSIPDRFSAQQFSDYHSELNMSSLELGDSALYFCASSSNPLGQGDGYTFGSGTRLTVV.

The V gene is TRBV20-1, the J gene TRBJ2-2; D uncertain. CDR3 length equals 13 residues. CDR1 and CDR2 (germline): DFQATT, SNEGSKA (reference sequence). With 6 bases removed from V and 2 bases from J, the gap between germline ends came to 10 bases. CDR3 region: CSAPQANTGELFF. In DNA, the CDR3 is TGCAGTGCCCCCCAAGCAAACACCGGGGAGCTGTTTTTT.

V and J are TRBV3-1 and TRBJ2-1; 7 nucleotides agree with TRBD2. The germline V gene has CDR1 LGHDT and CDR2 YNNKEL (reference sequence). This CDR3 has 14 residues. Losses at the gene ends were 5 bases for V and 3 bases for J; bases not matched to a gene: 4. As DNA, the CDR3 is TGTGCCAGCAGCGCGCCTAGCGGCTACAATGAGCAGTTCTTC. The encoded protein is CASSAPSGYNEQFF.

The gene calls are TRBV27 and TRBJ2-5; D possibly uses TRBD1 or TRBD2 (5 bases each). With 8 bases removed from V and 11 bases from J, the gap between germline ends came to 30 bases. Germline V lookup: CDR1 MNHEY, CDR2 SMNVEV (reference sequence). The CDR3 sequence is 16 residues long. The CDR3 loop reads CASHTPGAPGGNEQYF. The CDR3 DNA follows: TGTGCCAGCCATACTCCCGGGGCCCCTGGGGGTAATGAGCAGTACTTC.